This TCR beta chain appears in the sequencing data of a study of naive and memory T cell subsets. General study results and limits: Naive repertoires, especially CD8, held a few larger clonotypes, possibly memory cells re-expressing CD45RA.

The V and J ends lost 2 bases and 0 bases respectively, with 15 bases between them. This CDR3 is built from 17 residues. Germline lookup yields CDR1 SGHVS and CDR2 FNYEAQ. As to this clonotype: The antigen remains undetermined.

Two oligonucleotides, mixed equimolar, formed the beta constant-region primer covering TRBC1 and TRBC2. Four rounds of PCR amplified the ligated cDNA using nested alpha and beta constant-region primers plus SP2. Using its own MiXCR run on the UMI-ligation and nested PCR reads, TCRdb lists one record per CDR3 protein. The sample contains about 100,000 distinct CDR3 sequences, about 15% of which appear only once. The sequencing input was naive CD8+ T cells from blood. This receptor was obtained from a human donor in good health. The chain has TRBV7-6 and TRBJ2-3, with D uncertain. The CDR3 coding sequence is TGTGCCAGCAGCTTACTAGTCGTGGGAACAAGCACAGATACGCAGTATTTT. It specifies CASSLLVVGTSTDTQYF.